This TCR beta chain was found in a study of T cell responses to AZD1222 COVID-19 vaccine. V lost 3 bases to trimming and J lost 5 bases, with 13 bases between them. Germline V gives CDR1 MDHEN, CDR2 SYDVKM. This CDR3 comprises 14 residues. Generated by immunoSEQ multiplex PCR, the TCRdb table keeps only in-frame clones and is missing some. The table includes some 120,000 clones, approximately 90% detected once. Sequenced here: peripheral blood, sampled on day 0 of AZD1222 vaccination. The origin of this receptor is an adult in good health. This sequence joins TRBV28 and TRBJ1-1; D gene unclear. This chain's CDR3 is CASSLRAVVTEAFF. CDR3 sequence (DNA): TGTGCCAGCAGTTTGAGGGCCGTGGTAACTGAAGCTTTCTTT.